This T cell receptor beta chain was profiled in a study of regulatory T cells in long-lasting Graves disease (dated by TCRdb to 2020 to 2022). In terms of the full investigation: Newly diagnosed Graves' disease patients had taken antithyroid drugs for less than 3 months. A total of roughly 35 samples underwent TCR sequencing: 13 from persistent and some 20 from newly diagnosed Graves' disease patients. This study used TCR sequencing and RNA sequencing of peripheral blood to compare persistent Graves' disease patients against newly diagnosed Graves' disease patients. The study took place in China and was registered as a clinical trial.

The intended sense of this specimen's time point label: newly diagnosed GD, antithyroid drugs for less than 3 months. RNA was extracted from PBMCs in TRIzol for both TCR sequencing and RNA sequencing. The diagnosis of Graves' disease followed American Thyroid Association guidelines. Patients were recruited from an endocrinology department in Xi'an, China. From each patient, around 9.3 milliliters of peripheral blood was collected into an EDTA anticoagulant tube. Ficoll Paque Plus density gradient separation was used to isolate PBMCs, and no further T cell sorting was done. An Agilent 2100 Bioanalyzer and agarose gel were used to assess RNA quality, and a NanoDrop 2000 was used to measure RNA concentration. The study at large found these results: The study examined only peripheral blood because the primary lesion, thyroid tissue, could not be accessed. The small sample size was acknowledged by the authors as a limitation that may reduce accuracy. Compared with newly diagnosed patients, patients with persistent Graves' disease had lower TCR Shannon entropy and fewer highly expanded clones, which suggests clonal expansion. Sequencing and analysis were restricted to the TCR beta chain. More public clonotypes were shared among persistent patients (more than 2,500) than among newly diagnosed patients (over 900).

Library method: multiplex PCR. The sequencer listed for this sample is Illumina HiSeq 4000. TCR beta libraries were built with iRepertoire HTBI primers and Arm-PCR amplification of CDR3 regions. PCR products were gel purified before sequencing. The original pipeline was this. Gene usage analysis of CDR3 amino acid clonotypes relied on the roughly 60 TRBV and 15 or so TRBJ segments identified across samples. Filtered high-quality paired reads were merged into contigs using COPE and FqMerger. BLAST was used to align contigs to IMGT TRBV, TRBD and TRBJ reference genes, with CDR3 defined following IMGT. Highly expanded clones were defined as clonotypes with a frequency above 0.1%. Repertoire diversity was measured by Shannon entropy, and V-J evenness by the Gini coefficient. Public clonotypes were defined as clonotypes shared by more than one individual. TCRdb itself trimmed the public reads at Q25 with fastp, ran MiXCR and retained productive beta chains. Each entry merges the rows of one CDR3 protein and shows their most common DNA and genes. The V and J calls, along with clone size, are taken from TCRdb and not from the paper's own processing. The sample includes 500,000 or so distinct CDR3 sequences, with 11% to 15% observed a single time. Over 15% of the sample lies in the top ten.

This clonotype was detected only a few times. Its specific antigen is unknown. Base qualities were left out, and no much larger clone turns up one base away. This same sample was also part of a study on T cells in Graves' hyperthyroidism and ophthalmopathy. The other study reports the following: Stable Graves' hyperthyroidism was defined as no progression to ophthalmopathy during 18 months of follow-up. Hyperthyroidism patients were aged 18 to 65 years and newly diagnosed, with disease duration of less than 2 months. Any patient with an uncontrolled infection, another autoimmune disease, pregnancy or lactation was excluded. Clinical symptoms, serum thyroxine and TRAb, thyroid ultrasound, and orbital computed tomography formed the basis for the diagnoses. The TCR CDR3 was subjected to a first round of RT-PCR using the HTBI primer set and the Qiagen OneStep RT-PCR kit. Most expanded thyroid clonotypes (frequency above 0.001) were also detected in blood, a finding suggesting that blood repertoires may reflect thyroid immune responses. Ophthalmopathy was separated from stable hyperthyroidism by a 13 V-J signature model, with 87.88% sensitivity and approximately 84% specificity obtained in cross-validation and 80%/75% obtained in testing. In validation, the model predicted progression to ophthalmopathy a median of roughly six months before onset, with roughly 68% sensitivity and about 72% specificity. A discovery cohort of around 100 patients, 43 with Graves' ophthalmopathy and approximately 55 with stable Graves' hyperthyroidism, was used to find distinguishing TCR V-J signatures. Prospective prediction of ophthalmopathy was tested in an independent validation cohort of 18 to 20 hyperthyroidism patients and around 16 patients who later progressed to ophthalmopathy. The roughly 100 discovery patients were randomly divided into training and test sets at a 7:3 ratio. Thyroid tissue and blood T-cell repertoires from over 5 Graves' hyperthyroidism patients were also compared in the study. After blood sampling, hyperthyroidism patients were treated with methimazole at a starting dose of 30 mg daily, and ophthalmopathy patients were treated with high-dose intravenous methylprednisolone. Libraries were constructed in a second round of multiplex PCR, after which size selection and purification were carried out. Libraries were sequenced paired-end with 100 bp reads on an Illumina HiSeq2000. Raw data were processed with SOAPnuke, discarding reads with adapters, uncalled bases, mean Phred below 15, or no exact constant-primer or identifier match. COPE v1.2.5 was used to merge the high-quality paired reads, and each unique nucleotide sequence was defined as a clonotype. Clonotypes were aligned to IMGT TRBV, TRBD and TRBJ reference segments using MiTCR v1.1. Analysis was restricted to V-J combinations with a frequency above 0.0001, which covered just over 98% of repertoires. The TCS score was defined as the ratio of F50 (clonal expansion) to E x V (chaos), calculated using BLOSUM62-based TCRdist between CDR3 peptides within each V-J. Welch's t-statistics and random forest reduced roughly 500 V-J features to roughly 13, which were used in a naive Bayes classifier (R e1071). No statistical method was used to set the sample size in advance, and investigators knew the group allocation. TCR Vbeta CDR3 sequencing of 120 to 150 peripheral blood samples (around 45 ophthalmopathy, over 70 hyperthyroidism and approximately 17 progressor patients) is reported in the paper.

This sequence was found in a woman between 45 and 65 years old with Graves disease. Donor details come from another sample of the same person, matched by shared clones. The material was peripheral blood mononuclear cells (PBMCs), obtained at new diagnosis, from a patient treated with antithyroid drugs.

The DNA is as follows: TGTGCCAGCAGCCTCACGTGGGATACGCAGTATTTT. Translated, it gives CASSLTWDTQYF. The receptor chain draws on TRBV9 and TRBJ2-3; there is no confident call for the D gene. In the germline V gene, CDR1 corresponds to SGDLS and CDR2 to YYNGEE. The CDR3 measures 12 amino acids from cysteine to phenylalanine. Solely the CDR3 DNA is kept, with 36 bases framed from the first base. At the junction V is shortened by 4 bases and J by 6 bases, with 9 bases in between.